The 24 T cell receptor beta chains reported below all come from one sample, sequenced in a study of blood T cell repertoires in COVID-19. This table comes from immunoSEQ multiplex PCR, and its TCRdb copy is limited to in-frame clones, with some not included. The data contain roughly 150,000 clones, 80% to 90% of them seen just once; the ten biggest clones take up roughly 8.9%. The material sequenced was peripheral blood. The receptors were sampled from a woman between 50 and 59 years old with acute or convalescent COVID-19.

This clone has only one observation. This chain joins TRBV1 and TRBJ2-7; TRBD2 is the table's D call and was not checked against the DNA. TRBV1 is tagged as a pseudogene. CDR3 length: 16 residues. CDR3 amino acids: CTSSQDTRTGLYEQYF. The DNA of the CDR3 is TGCACCAGCAGCCAAGATACGCGGACTGGCCTCTACGAGCAGTACTTC.

V gene TRBV19 combines with J gene TRBJ1-4; D remains unclear. The CDR3 extends over 15 amino acids. Germline CDR1 is LNHDA and CDR2 is SQIVND (reference sequence). The V end lost 1 base, the J end lost 5 bases, and 11 bases lay between the germline ends. CDR3 residues: CASSIASRFNEKLFF. For the CDR3, the DNA is TGTGCCAGTAGTATAGCGAGTCGATTCAATGAAAAACTGTTTTTT.

The chain uses TRBV27 and TRBJ2-7; TRBD2 aligns across 9 bases. CDR1 is MNHEY, CDR2 SMNVEV, per germline (reference sequence). CDR3 length equals 15 residues. V dropped 8 bases and J dropped 2; count of bases not matched to a gene: 10. CDR3: CASSQAGGLTYEQYF. The CDR3 nucleotides read TGTGCCAGCTCTCAAGCGGGAGGACTAACCTACGAGCAGTACTTC.

The J gene is TRBJ1-6, the V gene TRBV7-9; TRBD1 might be the D (6 bases). The germline gives CDR1 SEHNR, CDR2 FQNEAQ (reference sequence). Trimming left V 7 bases short and J 6 bases short, with 13 bases between. This CDR3 region has 14 residues. In nucleotides, the CDR3 is TGTGCCAGCACCCTAACAGGGACTAATTCACCCCTCCACTTT. This encodes CASTLTGTNSPLHF.

About this clone: Germline is not matched at one junction end, which may reflect a read error. This chain links TRBV10-3 with TRBJ2-5; D might be TRBD2 (6 bases). This CDR3 is 15 amino acids long. Germline V gene sequence: CDR1 ENHRY, CDR2 SYGVKD. The chain's CDR3 is CATSASTGGKETQYF. The CDR3 bases are TGTGCCACCAGTGCGTCAACCGGGGGAAAAGAGACCCAGTACTTC.

This clone was seen at least ten times. The CDR3: CASSFSPGQGNEKLFF. The CDR3 nucleotides are TGTGCCAGCTCATTCTCACCGGGACAGGGGAATGAAAAACTGTTTTTT. The chain employs TRBV18 and TRBJ1-4; TRBD1 matches 10 bases. From germline, CDR1 is KGHSH and CDR2 LQKENI. V shed 5 bases and J 5 bases; nucleotides not matched to a gene: 8. This CDR3 has 16 residues. Combining the CDR3 with reference TRBV18 and TRBJ1-4 gives the whole variable domain NAGVMQNPRHLVRRRGQEARLRCSPMKGHSHVYWYRQLPEEGLKFMVYLQKENIIDESGMPKERFSAEFPKEGPSILRIQQVVRGDSAAYFCASSFSPGQGNEKLFFGSGTQLSVL.

This chain connects TRBV4-3 to TRBJ1-6, with 7 bases fitting TRBD1. V shed 0 bases, J shed 10 bases, and the junction held 6 bases outside the gene matches. This CDR3 is 15 amino acids long. CDR1 is LGHNA, CDR2 YSLEER, per germline. The CDR3 sequence is CASSQEEGARSPLHF. The CDR3 DNA reads TGCGCCAGCAGCCAAGAGGAGGGGGCGCGCTCACCCCTCCACTTT.

V and J are TRBV2 and TRBJ2-3; 7 nucleotides agree with TRBD2. This CDR3 region has 14 residues. V lost 6 bases, J lost 0 bases, and 3 bases stayed unmatched. Germline V gives CDR1 SNHLY, CDR2 FYNNEI. The CDR3 protein is CASRPGLSTDTQYF. The CDR3 nucleotides read TGTGCCAGCAGGCCGGGACTAAGCACAGATACGCAGTATTTT.

The chain is built from TRBV18 and TRBJ2-1, with 9 nucleotides matching TRBD1. With 6 bases clipped from V and 6 bases from J, the junction kept 6 bases outside the gene matches. The CDR3 totals 14 residues. CDR1 and CDR2 from the germline V gene are KGHSH and LQKENI. Written as DNA, the CDR3 is TGTGCCAGCTCGGGACAGGGTCTTTCCAATGAGCAGTTCTTC. This sequence encodes CASSGQGLSNEQFF. Based on the CDR3 plus reference TRBV18 and TRBJ2-1, the full variable domain is NAGVMQNPRHLVRRRGQEARLRCSPMKGHSHVYWYRQLPEEGLKFMVYLQKENIIDESGMPKERFSAEFPKEGPSILRIQQVVRGDSAAYFCASSGQGLSNEQFFGPGTRLTVL.

J is TRBJ2-1 and V is TRBV6-2 or TRBV6-3; 9 bases fit TRBD2. This CDR3 spans 14 amino acids. Trimming at V came to 4 bases and at J to 5 bases, leaving 3 bases not matched to a gene. Germline V lookup: CDR1 MNHEY, CDR2 SVGEGT. CDR3 DNA sequence: TGTGCCAGCAGTTCGGTAGCGGGGGACAATGAGCAGTTCTTC. Amino acid sequence: CASSSVAGDNEQFF.

The V call is TRBV29-1, the J call TRBJ2-7; 11 bases map to TRBD1. The V segment lost 7 bases and the J segment 3 bases; nucleotides outside the gene matches: 2. CDR3 length equals 12 residues. Germline-derived CDR1 and CDR2 are SQVTM and ANQGSEA. The CDR3 DNA is TGCAGCGCAGGGACAGGGGGCTACGAGCAGTACTTC. Its translation is CSAGTGGYEQYF.

The chain carries TRBV3-1 (or the pseudogene TRBV3-2) and TRBJ2-3; D perhaps matches TRBD1 (6 bases). Germline CDR1 reads LGHDT; CDR2 reads YNNKEL (reference sequence). V was cut by 8 bases and J by 1 base, with 19 bases left in between. The CDR3 is 16 residues long. The CDR3 sequence is CASSSPGQGGTDTQYF. CDR3 coding DNA: TGTGCCAGCTCATCCCCGGGACAAGGAGGCACAGATACGCAGTATTTT.

This CDR3 is CSASQPGQLSYGYTF. The CDR3 DNA is TGCAGTGCTAGTCAACCGGGACAGCTTAGCTATGGCTACACCTTC. The rearrangement uses TRBV20-1 and TRBJ1-2; 7 nucleotides match TRBD1. CDR3 size: 15 residues. Trimming cost V 3 bases and J 4 bases; bases outside gene matches: 11. Germline V gene sequence: CDR1 DFQATT, CDR2 SNEGSKA (reference sequence).

V is TRBV6-2 or TRBV6-3 and J is TRBJ1-2, with D maybe TRBD1 (6 bases). This CDR3 is built from 15 residues. Trimming removed 2 bases at V and 4 bases at J, with 14 bases between. Per the germline V gene, CDR1 is MNHEY and CDR2 is SVGEGT. CDR3 sequence: CASSYPGAIIYGYTF. CDR3 DNA: TGTGCCAGCAGTTACCCAGGGGCAATTATCTATGGCTACACCTTC.

The V and J genes are TRBV7-2 and TRBJ2-1; TRBD2 agrees at 9 bases. The CDR3 is 19 amino acids. V trimming: 5 bases; J trimming: 7 bases; junction bases outside the gene matches: 21. Per the germline V gene, CDR1 is SGHTA and CDR2 is FQGNSA. CDR3 coding DNA: TGTGCCAGCAGCGTCGCTATATTTCAAGCGGGGGGAGAGGGGAATGAGCAGTTCTTC. This codes for CASSVAIFQAGGEGNEQFF.

The gene calls are TRBV6-5 and TRBJ1-5, with D unclear. V lost 1 base and J 1 base, leaving 8 bases between the germline ends. This CDR3 is 15 amino acids long. The germline V gene encodes CDR1 MNHEY and CDR2 SVGAGI. CDR3 residues: CASSYLSGSNQPQHF. DNA for the CDR3: TGTGCCAGCAGTTACTTGTCGGGGAGCAATCAGCCCCAGCATTTT.

The V and J genes are TRBV7-9 and TRBJ2-7; 11 bases are a match to TRBD1. Germline V CDR1 and CDR2: SEHNR, FQNEAQ (reference sequence). Germline trimming cut 8 bases from V and 6 bases from J; bases unmatched to any gene: 9. The CDR3 has 14 amino acids. As DNA, the CDR3 is TGTGCCAGCGGGCTTGGGACAGGGGGACGCGAGCAGTACTTC. Protein sequence: CASGLGTGGREQYF.

The chain is built from TRBV13 and TRBJ2-1, with 9 positions matching TRBD2. With V trimmed by 4 bases and J by 12 bases, 16 bases remained unmatched. The germline gives CDR1 PRHDT, CDR2 FYEKMQ (reference sequence). This CDR3 spans 16 amino acids. The CDR3 nucleotides are TGTGCCAGCAGCTCGGAAGGGATAGCGGGGGTACCGGGGCAGTTCTTC. This encodes CASSSEGIAGVPGQFF.

This chain joins TRBV6-2 or TRBV6-3 and TRBJ2-7, with 8 bases aligning to TRBD2. CDR3 length equals 14 residues. With 5 bases clipped from V and 7 bases from J, the junction kept 10 bases outside the gene matches. Per germline, CDR1 MNHEY and CDR2 SVGEGT. The DNA for the CDR3 is TGTGCCAGCAGTGATTCGAGCGGGAGCTGGGAGCAGTACTTC. Translating it yields CASSDSSGSWEQYF.

V and J are TRBV5-1 and TRBJ1-1; 8 nucleotides agree with TRBD1. This CDR3 region has 16 residues. The V gene's germline CDR1 is SGHRS and CDR2 YFSETQ. V was pared by 4 bases and J by 10 bases, with 18 bases of the junction left unmatched. The CDR3 loop reads CASSQTGTGPNLGAFF. DNA of the CDR3: TGCGCCAGCAGCCAAACCGGGACAGGCCCCAACCTGGGAGCTTTCTTT.

The chain combines TRBV7-6 with TRBJ2-2; D is perhaps TRBD1 (5 bases). The V gene's germline CDR1 is SGHVS and CDR2 FNYEAQ. This CDR3 region has 16 residues. V lost 2 bases, J lost 0 bases, and 10 bases lay in between. The CDR3 DNA sequence: TGTGCCAGCAGCTTAAAGAGACAGACGAACACCGGGGAGCTGTTTTTT. Protein sequence: CASSLKRQTNTGELFF.

This rearrangement joins TRBV27 to TRBJ2-7, with 8 bases identical to TRBD2. V was pared by 6 bases and J by 1 base, with 14 bases of the junction left unmatched. Germline values: CDR1 MNHEY, CDR2 SMNVEV (reference sequence). This CDR3 is built from 17 residues. The CDR3 coding sequence is TGTGCCAGCAGAGGCAGAACAGGAGCGGGAGTTTCCTACGAGCAGTACTTC. Protein sequence: CASRGRTGAGVSYEQYF.

This clone showed up just a few times. The chain has TRBV10-3 and TRBJ1-3; D not certain. The V and J ends lost 10 bases and 0 bases respectively, with 10 bases between them. Germline-derived CDR1 and CDR2 are ENHRY and SYGVKD. This CDR3 region has 13 residues. CDR3 in amino acids: CATLFSSGNTIYF. The CDR3 DNA follows: TGTGCCACCCTTTTTAGCTCTGGAAACACCATATATTTT.

This clone was detected a few times. The chain has TRBV7-2 and TRBJ2-2, with 12 bases fitting TRBD2. Germline assignment: CDR1 SGHTA and CDR2 FQGNSA. V lost 0 bases, J lost 4 bases, and 3 bases stayed unmatched. The CDR3 sequence is 17 residues long. The chain's CDR3 is CASSLATSGSITGELFF. DNA of the CDR3: TGTGCCAGCAGCTTAGCGACTAGCGGGAGTATCACCGGGGAGCTGTTTTTT.